This T cell receptor (beta chain) emerged from a study of T cell repertoires in cytomegalovirus infection. Study details: Shared public TCR beta signatures pointed to both CMV infection and a matching HLA type.

From the reads, TCRdb called clonotypes with MiXCR, one entry per CDR3 protein. The data show 310,000 or so distinct CDR3 sequences, around a quarter seen once. Germline CDR1 SQVTM, CDR2 ANQGSEA. V was trimmed by 5 bases and J by 5 bases, leaving 9 bases between them. This CDR3 has 11 residues. Comments on this clonotype: The antigen remains undetermined.

This TCR was sampled from a human donor in good health (CMV status not recorded). Some clones in this sample may be carry-over from other donors' samples. Sequencing was performed on cultured PBMCs, taken from culture after CMV antigen stimulation. The gene calls are TRBV29-1 and TRBJ1-1; D call uncertain. The CDR3 reads CSVSSTTEAFF. The CDR3 DNA reads TGCAGCGTTTCGTCGACAACTGAAGCTTTCTTT.